A single sample is the source of the 12 T cell receptor beta chains below, sequenced in a study of Graves' ophthalmopathy and Graves' hyperthyroidism. RNA served as the template for amplifying TCR beta CDR3 regions. HTBI primers were used in a first-round RT-PCR, which preceded a second-round multiplex PCR. TCRdb redid the calling of the multiplex PCR reads with MiXCR, one entry per CDR3 protein. The sample yields almost 400,000 distinct CDR3 sequences, 15% to 20% seen once. The sequenced material came from peripheral blood. The receptors stem from a woman aged 18 to 35 with Graves' ophthalmopathy.

This clonotype has a count of ten or more. V usage is TRBV28 and J usage is TRBJ2-7; TRBD2 aligns across 8 bases. The germline V gene encodes CDR1 MDHEN and CDR2 SYDVKM. Trimming took 6 bases from V and 7 from J; bases not matched to a gene: 14. The CDR3 covers 15 residues. CDR3 sequence: CASRSEGRGAREQYF. The CDR3 nucleotides are TGTGCCAGCAGATCTGAAGGGCGGGGGGCGCGGGAGCAGTACTTC.

This clonotype was counted at least ten times. The genes are TRBV30 and TRBJ1-1; 8 positions match TRBD1. The CDR3 is 14 amino acids. With V trimmed by 3 bases and J by 1 base, 4 bases remained unmatched. CDR1 is GTSNPN, CDR2 SVGIG, per germline (reference sequence). CDR3 sequence: CAWSRGLRNTEAFF. The CDR3, as DNA: TGTGCCTGGAGCAGGGGGCTAAGGAACACTGAAGCTTTCTTT.

This clonotype was detected ten times or more. This chain uses TRBV25-1 with TRBJ2-7; TRBD1 matches at 11 bases. Trimming removed 6 bases from V and 2 bases from J; junction bases left unmatched: 24. The CDR3 covers 21 residues. Germline values: CDR1 MGHDK, CDR2 SYGVNS. DNA of the CDR3: TGTGCCAGCAGCGATCTCGAAGGCACACCGGACAGGGGGCATAGTCCCTACGAGCAGTACTTC. It encodes CASSDLEGTPDRGHSPYEQYF.

This clonotype occurred many times. Compared with germline, one end of the junction differs, possibly owing to a read error. The chain is built from TRBV9 and TRBJ2-2; 8 nucleotides match TRBD1. The length of the CDR3 is 11 residues. Germline loops: CDR1 SGDLS, CDR2 YYNGEE. DNA of the CDR3: TGTGCCAGCAGCCTGGGGACAGGCGTTATTTTT. It codes for CASSLGTGVIF. The variable domain in full, completed from reference TRBV9 and TRBJ2-2, reads DSGVTQTPKHLITATGQRVTLRCSPRSGDLSVYWYQQSLDQGLQFLIQYYNGEERAKGNILERFSAQQFPDLHSELNLSSLELGDSALYFCASSLGTGVIFGEGSRLTVL.

A few counts support this clonotype. This chain links TRBV27 with TRBJ1-5; TRBD1 agrees at 8 bases. The J segment lost 5 bases and the V segment lost 4 bases, leaving 4 bases of the junction unmatched. Per germline, CDR1 MNHEY and CDR2 SMNVEV (reference sequence). The length of the CDR3 is 14 residues. The CDR3 reads CASSYAGGDQPQHF. The CDR3 nucleotides are TGTGCCAGCAGTTATGCAGGGGGCGATCAGCCCCAGCATTTT.

This clonotype was recorded at least ten times. The genes are TRBV30 and TRBJ2-2; maybe TRBD1 (5 bases). Germline V gene lookup returns CDR1 GTSNPN and CDR2 SVGIG (reference sequence). Trimming cost V 2 bases and J 7 bases, with 8 bases left between them. The CDR3 spans 12 residues. Written as DNA, the CDR3 is TGTGCCTGGAGTATTAGGGGCGGGGAGCTGTTTTTT. Translating it yields CAWSIRGGELFF.

In this sample, this clonotype turned up many times. The chain has TRBV9 and TRBJ2-5; D is possibly TRBD1 or TRBD2 (6 bases each). The V end lost 4 bases, the J end lost 4 bases, and 20 bases lay between the germline ends. The CDR3 loop spans 16 amino acids. Germline CDR1 is SGDLS and CDR2 is YYNGEE. The CDR3: CASSISWAGGGETQYF. The CDR3 DNA follows: TGTGCCAGCAGCATCAGCTGGGCAGGAGGGGGAGAGACCCAGTACTTC.

Many counts were recorded for this clonotype. The V call is TRBV20-1, the J call TRBJ2-7; the D is unclear. CDR1 DFQATT and CDR2 SNEGSKA come from the germline V gene (reference sequence). This CDR3 is built from 11 residues. Trimming cost V 3 bases and J 3 bases, with 6 bases left between them. The CDR3 reads CSASLIYEQYF. CDR3 DNA: TGCAGTGCTAGTCTTATCTACGAGCAGTACTTC.

This clonotype was seen many times. V is TRBV7-2 and J is TRBJ2-7; a weak D match, TRBD1 (6 bases). The CDR3 totals 14 residues. The germline V gene has CDR1 SGHTA and CDR2 FQGNSA. V was cut by 5 bases and J by 3 bases, with 14 bases left in between. The CDR3 is CASSTRDTDYEQYF. The CDR3 DNA reads as TGTGCCAGCAGCACCCGGGACACCGACTACGAGCAGTACTTC.

V is TRBV6-1 and J is TRBJ1-5; TRBD1 agrees at 8 bases. This CDR3 has 15 amino acids. J gave up 2 bases and V 7 bases, and 7 bases lay outside the gene matches. Germline V gene data show CDR1 as MNHNS and CDR2 as SASEGT. CDR3 DNA: TGTGCCAGCAAAGGACAGGGTTTGGGCAATCAGCCCCAGCATTTT. Protein product: CASKGQGLGNQPQHF.

The V and J genes are TRBV4-1 and TRBJ1-3; 8 bases align to TRBD1. This CDR3 is 16 amino acids long. The trim removed 3 bases at V and 9 bases at J, leaving 13 bases unmatched. Germline V gene data show CDR1 as MGHRA and CDR2 as YSYEKL. The DNA of the CDR3 is TGCGCCAGCAGCCAGGTGGGGCGGGACAGGAGGGCCACCATATATTTT. This gives the protein CASSQVGRDRRATIYF.

This clonotype was seen at least ten times. The V gene is TRBV28, the J gene TRBJ1-1, with D possibly matching TRBD1 (6 bases). CDR3 length: 14 amino acids. From germline, CDR1 is MDHEN and CDR2 SYDVKM. With 6 bases removed from V and 4 bases from J, the gap between germline ends came to 15 bases. In DNA form, the CDR3 reads TGTGCCAGCAGAGGGGGGGGGTCTGGCACTGAAGCTTTCTTT. Protein product: CASRGGGSGTEAFF.